This TCR beta chain was captured in a study of tumor T cells in aggressive B-cell lymphoma. V lost 1 base to trimming and J lost 6 bases, with 7 bases between them. The CDR3 covers 13 residues. Germline V gene data show CDR1 as SEHNR and CDR2 as FQNEAQ (reference sequence). The method was immunoSEQ multiplex PCR; TCRdb's version includes in-frame clones alone and lacks a portion of them. The profile shows several thousand clones, over 65% of them singletons. The source material was tumor tissue. The origin of this receptor is an adult with diffuse large B cell lymphoma. V and J are TRBV7-9 and TRBJ2-1; weak D call: TRBD2 (5 bases). Written as DNA, the CDR3 is TGTGCCAGCAGCTTAGAACTAGTCAATGAGCAGTTCTTC. Its translation: CASSLELVNEQFF.